The next 17 T cell receptor beta chains were all read from a single sample in a study of OX40 agonist ivuxolimab in advanced cancers. The repertoire was sequenced with immunoSEQ multiplex PCR; TCRdb's copy has only in-frame clones and lacks some. The data contain 75,000 to 100,000 clones, approximately 90% of them singletons. The material sequenced was CD4+ or CD8+ T cells sorted from blood, taken in a trial of the OX40 agonist ivuxolimab. The receptor source for this set is an adult with an advanced solid tumor such as melanoma, head and neck, liver or kidney cancer.

This sequence joins TRBV7-9 and TRBJ2-5; 8 positions agree with TRBD1. This CDR3 contains 14 residues. The J segment lost 5 bases and the V segment lost 3 bases, leaving 5 bases of the junction unmatched. CDR1 and CDR2 (germline): SEHNR, FQNEAQ (reference sequence). The chain's CDR3 is CASSFMTGEETQYF. The CDR3 nucleotides read TGTGCCAGCAGCTTTATGACAGGGGAGGAGACCCAGTACTTC.

This clone appeared once. The chain joins TRBV5-1 to TRBJ2-1, with D tentatively TRBD2 (6 bases). Trimming cost V 0 bases and J 1 base, with 11 bases left between them. From germline, CDR1 is SGHRS and CDR2 YFSETQ. This CDR3 region has 16 residues. The CDR3 nucleotides read TGCGCCAGCAGCTTGGTCCCGGGAGCTTCCTACAATGAGCAGTTCTTC. Translating gives CASSLVPGASYNEQFF. Using reference TRBV5-1 and TRBJ2-1 for the parts outside the CDR3, the full variable domain is KAGVTQTPRYLIKTRGQQVTLSCSPISGHRSVSWYQQTPGQGLQFLFEYFSETQRNKGNFPGRFSGRQFSNSRSEMNVSTLELGDSALYLCASSLVPGASYNEQFFGPGTRLTVL.

The chain recombines TRBV5-1 with TRBJ2-3; D tentatively reads TRBD1 or TRBD2 (5 bases each). Trimming shortened V by 0 bases and J by 6 bases, and 11 bases separated the two germline ends. This CDR3 comprises 14 residues. CDR1 and CDR2 from the germline V gene are SGHRS and YFSETQ. The CDR3 sequence is CASSLGGPGDTQYF. DNA for the CDR3: TGCGCCAGCAGCTTGGGGGGACCCGGGGATACGCAGTATTTT.

The V and J genes are TRBV5-1 and TRBJ1-5; possible D gene TRBD1, 5 bases. Germline CDR1 SGHRS, CDR2 YFSETQ. V was pared by 0 bases and J by 7 bases, with 11 bases between. This CDR3 has 14 residues. DNA for the CDR3: TGCGCCAGCAGCTTGGGGGCCCAGGGCCAGCCCCAGCATTTT. Residues: CASSLGAQGQPQHF.

The V gene is TRBV18, the J gene TRBJ2-7; 14 nucleotides align to TRBD2. Trimming cost V 3 bases and J 6 bases; bases outside gene matches: 10. The CDR3 is 17 amino acids. Per the germline V gene, CDR1 is KGHSH and CDR2 is LQKENI. The CDR3 DNA reads as TGTGCCAGCTCACCGGGACTAGCGGGAGCCACAGGGGGCGAGCAGTACTTC. The encoded protein is CASSPGLAGATGGEQYF. The full variable domain, with the rest looked up from reference TRBV18 and TRBJ2-7, is NAGVMQNPRHLVRRRGQEARLRCSPMKGHSHVYWYRQLPEEGLKFMVYLQKENIIDESGMPKERFSAEFPKEGPSILRIQQVVRGDSAAYFCASSPGLAGATGGEQYFGPGTRLTVT.

The CDR3 nucleotides are TGTGCCTGGAGGGGGACGGGAAATTCACCCCTCCACTTT. It specifies CAWRGTGNSPLHF. This chain uses TRBV30 with TRBJ1-6; TRBD1 might be the D (5 bases). Germline lookup yields CDR1 GTSNPN and CDR2 SVGIG (reference sequence). The germline V and J ends were trimmed by 3 bases and 7 bases, with 10 bases remaining between them. The CDR3 length is 13 residues. Drawing the rest from reference TRBV30 and TRBJ1-6, the complete variable domain is SQTIHQWPATLVQPVGSPLSLECTVEGTSNPNLYWYRQAAGRGLQLLFYSVGIGQISSEVPQNLSASRPQDRQFILSSKKLLLSDSGFYLCAWRGTGNSPLHFGNGTRLTVT.

This chain uses TRBV27 with TRBJ2-3; 8 positions agree with TRBD2. The ends lost 6 bases at V and 1 base at J; junction bases unmatched: 9. The CDR3 loop spans 16 amino acids. Per the germline V gene, CDR1 is MNHEY and CDR2 is SMNVEV (reference sequence). This chain's CDR3 is CASSPRFSGGTDTQYF. CDR3 bases: TGTGCCAGCAGCCCTCGGTTTAGCGGGGGCACAGATACGCAGTATTTT.

This chain uses TRBV18 with TRBJ1-1; D not certain. CDR1 and CDR2 from the germline V gene are KGHSH and LQKENI. Trimming left V 3 bases short and J 7 bases short, with 6 bases between. The CDR3 runs 11 residues. CDR3 sequence reads: CASSPRSEAFF. The CDR3 bases are TGTGCCAGCTCACCCAGAAGTGAAGCTTTCTTT.

The chain employs TRBV6-6 and TRBJ2-7, with 8 bases aligning to TRBD1. V lost 4 bases to trimming and J lost 4 bases; unmatched junction nucleotides: 6. The CDR3 sequence is 14 residues long. Germline lookup yields CDR1 MNHNY and CDR2 SVGAGI (reference sequence). CDR3 nucleotide sequence: TGTGCCAGCAGTTCCCAGACAGGGGTGTACGAGCAGTACTTC. Encoded protein: CASSSQTGVYEQYF.

The V and J genes are TRBV7-2 and TRBJ2-1; TRBD2 matches 7 bases. The length of the CDR3 is 15 residues. The germline gives CDR1 SGHTA, CDR2 FQGNSA. After removal of 5 bases from V and 6 bases from J, the junction contained 10 bases not matched to a gene. Here the CDR3 reads CASSPPPSGFNEQFF. DNA for the CDR3: TGTGCCAGCAGCCCGCCCCCTAGCGGATTCAATGAGCAGTTCTTC. Using reference TRBV7-2 and TRBJ2-1 for the parts outside the CDR3, the full variable domain is GAGVSQSPSNKVTEKGKDVELRCDPISGHTALYWYRQSLGQGLEFLIYFQGNSAPDKSGLPSDRFSAERTGGSVSTLTIQRTQQEDSAVYLCASSPPPSGFNEQFFGPGTRLTVL.

This rearrangement joins TRBV19 to TRBJ2-3; 8 bases map to TRBD1. CDR3 length: 16 amino acids. Germline CDR1 and CDR2: LNHDA and SQIVND (reference sequence). Trimming cost V 7 bases and J 2 bases; bases outside gene matches: 11. CDR3 coding DNA: TGTGCCAGTAAGGGGACAGGTCGGGGAAACACAGATACGCAGTATTTT. Protein sequence: CASKGTGRGNTDTQYF.

The CDR3 region has the DNA TGTGCCAGCAGTTCCTTAGCGGGGGGGCAAGAGACCCAGTACTTC. This gives the protein CASSSLAGGQETQYF. The J gene is TRBJ2-5, the V gene TRBV6-5; 11 bases line up with TRBD2. This CDR3 spans 15 amino acids. V was clipped by 4 bases and J by 2 bases; unmatched bases: 3. Germline lookup yields CDR1 MNHEY and CDR2 SVGAGI.

The chain combines TRBV4-1 with TRBJ1-2; no reliable D call. CDR1 is MGHRA, CDR2 YSYEKL, per germline. V shed 0 bases and J shed 4 bases, with 3 bases lying between them. This CDR3 has 12 residues. Here the CDR3 DNA reads TGCGCCAGCAGCCAAGAGCGCTATGGCTACACCTTC. Amino acid sequence: CASSQERYGYTF.

V usage is TRBV30 and J usage is TRBJ1-1, with D hard to call. CDR1 is GTSNPN and CDR2 is SVGIG in the germline V gene (reference sequence). Trimming stripped 3 bases from V and 1 base from J, with 9 bases between. The CDR3 contains 13 residues. CDR3 DNA sequence: TGTGCCTGGAGCTTCAGCTCGAACACTGAAGCTTTCTTT. Translating gives CAWSFSSNTEAFF.

This clone has only one observation. The chain links TRBV21-1 to TRBJ1-5; whether TRBD1, the table's D call, matches the DNA was not checked. TRBV21-1 is designated a pseudogene. CDR3 size: 16 residues. DNA of the CDR3: TGTGCCAGCAGCATCCCGGGACAGGGGGCTTCTCAGCCCCAGCATTTT. It is translated as CASSIPGQGASQPQHF.

V usage is TRBV28 and J usage is TRBJ2-7; perhaps TRBD1 as D (5 bases). The CDR3 runs 13 residues. Trimming pared 3 bases from V and 3 bases from J, leaving 9 bases between. Germline values: CDR1 MDHEN, CDR2 SYDVKM. The CDR3 bases are TGTGCCAGCAGTTTGGGCAGGGACTACGAGCAGTACTTC. Its protein is CASSLGRDYEQYF. Complete variable domain (other parts from reference TRBV28 and TRBJ2-7): DVKVTQSSRYLVKRTGEKVFLECVQDMDHENMFWYRQDPGLGLRLIYFSYDVKMKEKGDIPEGYSVSREKKERFSLILESASTNQTSMYLCASSLGRDYEQYFGPGTRLTVT.

J is TRBJ1-6 and V is TRBV4-2, with D uncertain. This CDR3 contains 18 residues. V gave up 4 bases and J gave up 5 bases, with 21 bases separating them. The germline gives CDR1 LGHNA, CDR2 YNFKEQ. This CDR3 is CASSLALPGIGDNSPLHF. CDR3 nucleotides: TGTGCCAGCAGCCTTGCCCTCCCCGGAATTGGGGATAATTCACCCCTCCACTTT.